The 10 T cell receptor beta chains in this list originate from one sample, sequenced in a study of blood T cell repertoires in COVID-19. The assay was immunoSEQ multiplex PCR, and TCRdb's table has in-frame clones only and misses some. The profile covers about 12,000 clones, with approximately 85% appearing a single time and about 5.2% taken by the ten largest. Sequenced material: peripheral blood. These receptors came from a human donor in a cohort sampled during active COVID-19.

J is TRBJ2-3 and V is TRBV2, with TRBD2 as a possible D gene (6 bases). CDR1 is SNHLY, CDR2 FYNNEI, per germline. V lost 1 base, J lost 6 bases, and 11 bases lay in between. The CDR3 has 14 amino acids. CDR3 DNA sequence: TGTGCCAGCAGTGAAGAGAGGGCGGGGGATACGCAGTATTTT. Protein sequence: CASSEERAGDTQYF.

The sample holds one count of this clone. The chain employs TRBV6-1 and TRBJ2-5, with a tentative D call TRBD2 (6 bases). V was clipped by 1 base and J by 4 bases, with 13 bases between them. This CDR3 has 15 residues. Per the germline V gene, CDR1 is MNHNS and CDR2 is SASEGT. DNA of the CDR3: TGTGCCAGCAGTGAAGGGCAGAGGGAGGCAGAGACCCAGTACTTC. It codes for CASSEGQREAETQYF.

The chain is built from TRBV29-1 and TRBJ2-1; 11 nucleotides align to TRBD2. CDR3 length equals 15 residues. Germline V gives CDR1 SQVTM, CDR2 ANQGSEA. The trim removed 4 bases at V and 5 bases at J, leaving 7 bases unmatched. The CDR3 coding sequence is TGCAGCGTTGGCCAACTAGCGGGAGCCGACAATGAGCAGTTCTTC. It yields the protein CSVGQLAGADNEQFF.

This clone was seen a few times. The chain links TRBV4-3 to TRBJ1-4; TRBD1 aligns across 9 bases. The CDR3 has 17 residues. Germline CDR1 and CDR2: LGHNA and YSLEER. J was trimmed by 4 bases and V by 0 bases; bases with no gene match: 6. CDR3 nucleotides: TGCGCCAGCAGCCAAGACACAGGGGGCGCGGGTAATGAAAAACTGTTTTTT. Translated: CASSQDTGGAGNEKLFF.

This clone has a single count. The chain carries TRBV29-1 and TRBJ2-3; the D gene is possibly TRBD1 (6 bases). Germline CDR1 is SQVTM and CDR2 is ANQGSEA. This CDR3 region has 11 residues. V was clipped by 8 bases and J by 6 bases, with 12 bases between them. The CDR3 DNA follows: TGCAGCACAGGGAGTGGCGATACGCAGTATTTT. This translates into CSTGSGDTQYF.

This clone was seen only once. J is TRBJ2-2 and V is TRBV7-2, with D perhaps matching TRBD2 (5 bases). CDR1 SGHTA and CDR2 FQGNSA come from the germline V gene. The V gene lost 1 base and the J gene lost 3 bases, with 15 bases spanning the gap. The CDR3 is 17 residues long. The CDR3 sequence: CASSLGRGAFYTGELFF. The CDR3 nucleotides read TGTGCCAGCAGCTTAGGCCGGGGAGCCTTCTACACCGGGGAGCTGTTTTTT.

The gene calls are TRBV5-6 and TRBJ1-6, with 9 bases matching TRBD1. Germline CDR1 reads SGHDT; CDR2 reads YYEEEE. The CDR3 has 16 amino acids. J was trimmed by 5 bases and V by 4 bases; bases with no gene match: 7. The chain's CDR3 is CASSPGQGHNNSPLHF. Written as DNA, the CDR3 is TGTGCCAGCAGCCCTGGACAGGGGCACAATAATTCACCCCTCCACTTT.

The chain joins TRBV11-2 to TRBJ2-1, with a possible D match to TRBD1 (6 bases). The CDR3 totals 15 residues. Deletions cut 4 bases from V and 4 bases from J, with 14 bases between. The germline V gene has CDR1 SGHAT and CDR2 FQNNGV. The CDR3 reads CASSSPGQFYNEQFF. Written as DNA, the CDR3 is TGTGCCAGCAGCTCCCCCGGACAGTTTTACAATGAGCAGTTCTTC.

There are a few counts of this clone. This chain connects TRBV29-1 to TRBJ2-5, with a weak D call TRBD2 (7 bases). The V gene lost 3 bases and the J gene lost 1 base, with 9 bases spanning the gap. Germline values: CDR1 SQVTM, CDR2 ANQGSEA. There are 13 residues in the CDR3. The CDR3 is CSVDGGLQETQYF. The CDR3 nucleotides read TGCAGCGTTGACGGGGGGCTCCAAGAGACCCAGTACTTC.

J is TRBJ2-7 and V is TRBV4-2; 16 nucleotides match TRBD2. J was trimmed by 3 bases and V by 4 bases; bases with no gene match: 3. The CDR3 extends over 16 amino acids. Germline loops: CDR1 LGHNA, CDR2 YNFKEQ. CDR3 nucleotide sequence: TGTGCCAGCAGCCCGGGGACTAGCGGGGGGGGCTACGAGCAGTACTTC. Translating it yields CASSPGTSGGGYEQYF.